Following are 4 T cell receptor beta chains from one sample sequenced in a study of CD8 T cells in ankylosing spondylitis. TCRdb independently ran MiXCR on the 5' RACE reads; one entry per CDR3 protein. The table lists around 770,000 distinct CDR3 sequences, roughly 12% of them singletons. Study-wide results and caveats: Blood from ankylosing spondylitis patients appeared to carry a characteristic roughly eight-variant TCR beta motif.

No antigen is known for these receptors. Sample: blood, either unsorted or a sorted T cell fraction (not recorded which). Source of these receptors: a male donor with ankylosing spondylitis.

The rearrangement uses TRBV15 and TRBJ1-4, with 9 nucleotides matching TRBD1. CDR1 LNHNV and CDR2 YYDKDF come from the germline V gene (reference sequence). The CDR3 is made up of 14 amino acids. J was trimmed by 0 bases and V by 9 bases; bases with no gene match: 2. The CDR3 protein is CATGQGTTNEKLFF. The CDR3 DNA sequence: TGTGCCACTGGACAGGGGACAACTAATGAAAAACTGTTTTTT.

This clonotype was counted ten times or more. The chain has TRBV6-1 and TRBJ2-5; no definite D call. This CDR3 comprises 14 residues. Trimming removed 5 bases from V and 5 bases from J, with 15 bases in between. CDR1 MNHNS and CDR2 SASEGT come from the germline V gene. The CDR3, as DNA: TGTGCCAGCAGTACCGGGTCCCTGGGGGAGACCCAGTACTTC. The encoded protein is CASSTGSLGETQYF.

This clonotype showed up just a few times. The chain recombines TRBV5-1 with TRBJ2-1; TRBD2 matches at 7 bases. The length of the CDR3 is 15 residues. The germline V gene has CDR1 SGHRS and CDR2 YFSETQ. With V trimmed by 0 bases and J by 6 bases, 6 bases remained unmatched. The CDR3 nucleotides read TGCGCCAGCAGCTTGGTCCTAGCGGAAGGCAATGAGCAGTTCTTC. This translates into CASSLVLAEGNEQFF.

The V call is TRBV20-1, the J call TRBJ2-1; TRBD1 matches at 8 bases. The CDR3 spans 16 residues. Germline CDR1 DFQATT, CDR2 SNEGSKA (reference sequence). The V gene end was trimmed by 4 bases and the J gene end by 6 bases; junction bases not matched to a gene: 14. The chain's CDR3 is CSANHYQGARLNEQFF. The DNA for the CDR3 is TGCAGTGCTAACCATTATCAGGGGGCACGCCTCAATGAGCAGTTCTTC.